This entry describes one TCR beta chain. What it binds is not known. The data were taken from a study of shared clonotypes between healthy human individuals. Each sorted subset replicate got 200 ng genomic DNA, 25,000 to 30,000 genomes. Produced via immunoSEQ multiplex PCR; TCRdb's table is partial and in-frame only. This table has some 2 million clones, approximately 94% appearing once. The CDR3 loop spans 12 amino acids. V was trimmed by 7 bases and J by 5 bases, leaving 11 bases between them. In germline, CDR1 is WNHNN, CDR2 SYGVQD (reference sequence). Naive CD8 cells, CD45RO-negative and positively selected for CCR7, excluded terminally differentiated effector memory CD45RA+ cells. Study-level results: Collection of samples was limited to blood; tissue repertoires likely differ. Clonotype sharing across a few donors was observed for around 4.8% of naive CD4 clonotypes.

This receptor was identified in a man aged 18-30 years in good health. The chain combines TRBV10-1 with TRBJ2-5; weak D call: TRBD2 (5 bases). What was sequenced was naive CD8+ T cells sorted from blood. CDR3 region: CASKEDWETQYF. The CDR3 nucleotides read TGCGCCAGCAAGGAGGACTGGGAGACCCAGTACTTC.